This entry is about one TCR beta chain. The data were produced by immunoSEQ multiplex PCR, yet TCRdb's version contains in-frame clones alone and is incomplete. The sample yields under 250,000 clones, approximately 80% seen once. This entry comes from a study of blood T cell repertoires in COVID-19. On the study more broadly: Samples of COVID-19 (acute and convalescent) were obtained from the United States, Italy and Spain.

Living in 25 or so US areas, the participants were between roughly 18 and 95 years of age. Participants' own reports of clinical history determined their cohort assignment. Per the germline V gene, CDR1 is LNHNV and CDR2 is YYDKDF (reference sequence). With 0 bases removed from V and 4 bases from J, the gap between germline ends came to 6 bases. The CDR3 runs to 13 residues. The source of this sequence is a man aged 30 to 45 with acute COVID-19. Material: PBMCs or T cells enriched from blood (not recorded which). The chain carries TRBV15 and TRBJ1-2, with a tentative D call TRBD1 (6 bases). The CDR3 coding sequence is TGTGCCACCAGCAGAGAGGGGGCCTATGGCTACACCTTC. Translation gives CATSREGAYGYTF.